Below are 9 T cell receptor beta chains sequenced from a single sample in a study of regulatory T cells in long-lasting Graves disease. TCR beta libraries were built with iRepertoire HTBI primers and Arm-PCR of CDR3 regions. One entry per CDR3 protein, called by TCRdb with MiXCR from the multiplex PCR reads. The table lists some 460,000 distinct CDR3 sequences, about a sixth of them singletons. Time point here: newly diagnosed GD, antithyroid drugs for less than 3 months. From RNA extracted from PBMCs, the TCR library was made. The sample was also reused in another study, on T cells in Graves' hyperthyroidism and ophthalmopathy.

The sample consisted of peripheral blood mononuclear cells (PBMCs), taken at new diagnosis, from a patient treated with antithyroid drugs. The receptors shown here come from a man between 35 and 55 years old with Graves disease.

This CDR3 is CAWSASGTFYNEQFF. The DNA for the CDR3 is TGTGCCTGGAGCGCGAGCGGGACTTTCTACAATGAGCAGTTCTTC. V and J are TRBV30 and TRBJ2-1, with TRBD2 matching 7 bases. Germline V gives CDR1 GTSNPN, CDR2 SVGIG (reference sequence). There are 15 residues in the CDR3. V shed 3 bases, J shed 3 bases, and the junction held 8 bases outside the gene matches.

The chain recombines TRBV24-1 with TRBJ2-2; maybe TRBD1 (6 bases). This CDR3 is built from 16 residues. In germline, CDR1 is KGHDR, CDR2 SFDVKD. V was shortened by 1 base and J by 2 bases, with 10 bases between the two germline ends. This CDR3 is CATSDLLQGNTGELFF. For the CDR3, the DNA is TGTGCCACCAGTGATTTATTACAGGGTAACACCGGGGAGCTGTTTTTT.

Worth noting for this clonotype: Given a much more abundant clone one base away, this may be a read error. V gene TRBV28 combines with J gene TRBJ1-5; D ambiguous. The V and J ends lost 6 bases and 8 bases respectively, with 11 bases between them. This CDR3 region has 12 residues. The germline V gene encodes CDR1 MDHEN and CDR2 SYDVKM. The CDR3, as DNA: TGTGCCAGCAGGGACGGAAATAAGCCCCAGCATTTT. This sequence encodes CASRDGNKPQHF.

This clonotype has at least ten counts. The chain has TRBV28 and TRBJ2-4; D is unresolved. CDR3 length: 13 amino acids. Germline V gene lookup returns CDR1 MDHEN and CDR2 SYDVKM. Trimming pared 4 bases from V and 8 bases from J, leaving 12 bases between. CDR3 residues: CASSSQNVDIQYF. Written as DNA, the CDR3 is TGTGCCAGCAGTTCCCAAAATGTAGACATTCAGTACTTC. Complete variable domain (other parts from reference TRBV28 and TRBJ2-4): DVKVTQSSRYLVKRTGEKVFLECVQDMDHENMFWYRQDPGLGLRLIYFSYDVKMKEKGDIPEGYSVSREKKERFSLILESASTNQTSMYLCASSSQNVDIQYFGAGTRLSVL.

In its sample, this clonotype was seen a few times. The CDR3, as DNA: TGTGCCTGCCGGGACAGGGTCGGGGAGCTGTTTTTT. As protein: CACRDRVGELFF. The chain combines TRBV24-1 with TRBJ2-2; 9 bases align to TRBD1. Germline CDR1 and CDR2: KGHDR and SFDVKD. The CDR3 contains 12 residues. The ends lost 12 bases at V and 7 bases at J; junction bases unmatched: 5.

This clonotype has ten or more counts. The J gene is TRBJ2-5, the V gene TRBV27; 9 nucleotides align to TRBD1. Germline CDR1 reads MNHEY; CDR2 reads SMNVEV (reference sequence). The CDR3 is 14 residues long. V gave up 4 bases and J gave up 5 bases; unmatched junction bases: 5. CDR3 region: CASSYFGQGETQYF. DNA for the CDR3: TGTGCCAGCAGTTATTTCGGACAGGGGGAGACCCAGTACTTC.

The chain combines TRBV28 with TRBJ1-2, with D perhaps matching TRBD1 (5 bases). CDR3 length: 19 amino acids. Germline assignment: CDR1 MDHEN and CDR2 SYDVKM. Trimming removed 6 bases from V and 3 bases from J, with 29 bases in between. Written as DNA, the CDR3 is TGTGCCAGCAGCCCCCCGAATATGGCAGGGAGAATACGGGACTATGGCTACACCTTC. Residues: CASSPPNMAGRIRDYGYTF.

This clonotype came up many times. The V gene is TRBV6-1, the J gene TRBJ1-5; perhaps TRBD1 as D (5 bases). The CDR3 covers 15 residues. Germline V lookup: CDR1 MNHNS, CDR2 SASEGT. Trimming stripped 6 bases from V and 2 bases from J, with 14 bases between. The CDR3 coding sequence is TGTGCCAGCAGCCAGTCGGGGGGTGGCAATCAGCCCCAGCATTTT. Its protein product is CASSQSGGGNQPQHF.

There are many counts of this clonotype. The chain is built from TRBV11-2 and TRBJ2-7; D gene ambiguous. Germline V gene sequence: CDR1 SGHAT, CDR2 FQNNGV. V shed 1 base and J shed 0 bases, with 7 bases lying between them. The CDR3 has 14 residues. CDR3 protein: CASSLVRLSYEQYF. Here the CDR3 DNA reads TGTGCCAGCAGCTTAGTCAGACTCTCCTACGAGCAGTACTTC.